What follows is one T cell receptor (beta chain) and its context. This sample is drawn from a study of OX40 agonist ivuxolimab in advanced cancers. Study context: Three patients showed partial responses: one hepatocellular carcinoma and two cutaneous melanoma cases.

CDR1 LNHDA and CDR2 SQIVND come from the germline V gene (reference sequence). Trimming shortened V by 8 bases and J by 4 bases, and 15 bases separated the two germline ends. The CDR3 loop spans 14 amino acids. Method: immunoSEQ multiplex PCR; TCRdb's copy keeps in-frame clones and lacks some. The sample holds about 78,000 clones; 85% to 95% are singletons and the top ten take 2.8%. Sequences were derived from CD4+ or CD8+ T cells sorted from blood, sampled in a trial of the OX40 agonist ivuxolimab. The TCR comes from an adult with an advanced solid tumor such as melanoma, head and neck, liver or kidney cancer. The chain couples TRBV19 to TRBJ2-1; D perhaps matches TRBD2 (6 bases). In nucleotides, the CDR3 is TGTGCCAGTTTGGGGGGTCGGGCTTACAATGAGCAGTTCTTC. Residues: CASLGGRAYNEQFF.